The rows below give T cell receptor beta chains drawn from one sample of a study of regulatory T cells in long-lasting Graves disease. From the multiplex PCR reads, TCRdb called clonotypes with MiXCR, one entry per CDR3 protein. The sample contains around 500,000 distinct CDR3 sequences, approximately 12% of which appear only once. Separately, the same data were catalogued under a study of T cells in Graves' hyperthyroidism and ophthalmopathy.

The sequencing used peripheral blood mononuclear cells (PBMCs), collected at new diagnosis, from a patient treated with antithyroid drugs. The receptors come from a man aged 25-40 years with Graves disease. CDR3s include the opening cysteine and the closing phenylalanine or tryptophan. D genes are given only for firm matches. The size field is filled for only some rows; it gives once, few, many or a size class.

NA,TRBV24-1,19,TRBJ2-3,few,TGTGCCACCAGTGATGCCCTGGTAGGTAGCGGAACTAGCACAGATACGCAGTATTTT,CATSDALVGSGTSTDTQYF
TRBD1,TRBV7-2,13,TRBJ2-3,many,TGTGCCAGCAGCTCGACAGGGGGAGATACGCAGTATTTT,CASSSTGGDTQYF
TRBD1,TRBV2,16,TRBJ2-1,NA,TGTGCCAGCACGGAACATGGACAGGGGGCGACAAATGAGCAGTTCTTC,CASTEHGQGATNEQFF
NA,TRBV18,12,TRBJ2-1,many,TGTGCCAGCTCAGGCCAGTACAATGAGCAGTTCTTC,CASSGQYNEQFF
NA,TRBV5-8,14,TRBJ1-4,many,TGTGCCAGCAGCTTGATCGGGAGGAATGAAAAACTGTTTTTT,CASSLIGRNEKLFF
NA,TRBV5-1,12,TRBJ1-2,many,TGCGCCAGCAGCTTGGGCTACTATGGCTACACCTTC,CASSLGYYGYTF
NA,TRBV5-1,15,TRBJ2-3,NA,TGCGCCAGCAGCCTACGGACAGATAGCACAGATACGCAGTATTTT,CASSLRTDSTDTQYF
NA,TRBV19,14,TRBJ1-5,many,TGTGCCAGTAGTATCACAGCTCTCAATCAGCCCCAGCATTTT,CASSITALNQPQHF
NA,TRBV20-1,11,TRBJ2-5,NA,TGCAGTGCTCCTCCGGCGGAGACCCAGTACTTC,CSAPPAETQYF
NA,TRBV12-3/TRBV12-4,11,TRBJ2-3,many,TGTGCCAGCAGCCCCCGCGGCCTTAAGTATTTT,CASSPRGLKYF
NA,TRBV16,14,TRBJ2-7,many,TGTGCCAGCAGCCAAGACGGGCGGGGCTACGAGCAGTACTTC,CASSQDGRGYEQYF
NA,TRBV7-8,15,TRBJ1-1,many,TGTGCCAGCAGTCCGGGGGGGGGAGAGGACACTGAAGCTTTCTTT,CASSPGGGEDTEAFF
NA,TRBV6-1,14,TRBJ2-1,many,TGTGCCAGCAGTAGGGGGACTACGCAGGATGAGCAGTTCTTC,CASSRGTTQDEQFF
NA,TRBV12-3/TRBV12-4,15,TRBJ1-3,many,TGTGCCAGCAGTTTGGAGGGAAGGTCTGGAAACACCATATATTTT,CASSLEGRSGNTIYF
NA,TRBV3-1,15,TRBJ2-2,NA,TGTGCCAGCAGCCAATCTAGAGGATCCACCGGGGAGCTGTTTTTT,CASSQSRGSTGELFF
NA,TRBV12-5,12,TRBJ1-2,NA,TGTGCTAGTGGTACAGGCCCCTATGGCTACACCTTC,CASGTGPYGYTF
NA,TRBV12-3/TRBV12-4,15,TRBJ2-5,many,TGTGCCAGCAGTTTCGGTCGATCGCCCGCAGGGACCCAGTACTTC,CASSFGRSPAGTQYF
NA,TRBV24-1,16,TRBJ2-2,many,TGTGCCACCAGTGAGGGGACTCACCCGAACACCGGGGAGCTGTTTTTT,CATSEGTHPNTGELFF
TRBD2,TRBV20-1,17,TRBJ2-2,NA,TGCAGTGCTAGAGGTCGACTAGCGGGAGGAGGAACCGGGGAGCTGTTTTTT,CSARGRLAGGGTGELFF
NA,TRBV6-5,15,TRBJ1-3,NA,TGTGCCAGCAGTTACTCGAGAAGGATTGGAAACACCATATATTTT,CASSYSRRIGNTIYF
NA,TRBV7-9,15,TRBJ2-3,many,TGTGCCAGCAGTTGGTTGGCAGGGGTTGCAGATACGCAGTATTTT,CASSWLAGVADTQYF
NA,TRBV6-1,13,TRBJ2-3,many,TGTGCCAGCGGGATTCTTGGCACAGATACGCAGTATTTT,CASGILGTDTQYF
NA,TRBV15,15,TRBJ2-1,many,TGTGCCACCAGCAGAGATCTCGGGGTGAACAATGAGCAGTTCTTC,CATSRDLGVNNEQFF
NA,TRBV27,14,TRBJ2-1,many,TGTGCCAGCAGTTTATCGAAGCCCTACAATGAGCAGTTCTTC,CASSLSKPYNEQFF
TRBD2,TRBV2,14,TRBJ2-1,many,TGTGCCAGCAGTAAGAGCGGGATAGAATATGAGCAGTTCTTC,CASSKSGIEYEQFF
TRBD2,TRBV19,18,TRBJ2-1,few,TGTGCCAGTAGTATAGATGCCAGACTAGCGCGAATCTACAATGAGCAGTTCTTC,CASSIDARLARIYNEQFF
NA,TRBV11-2,16,TRBJ2-7,many,TGTGCCAGCAGCTTAGATCCGAGGCGGGTCTCCTACGAGCAGTACTTC,CASSLDPRRVSYEQYF
NA,TRBV9,14,TRBJ2-5,NA,TGTGCCAGCAGCGTAGTTATAGGAGAAGAGACCCAGTACTTC,CASSVVIGEETQYF
NA,TRBV15,15,TRBJ2-3,NA,TGTGCCACCAGCAGAGCAGGGACTGTGACAGATACGCAGTATTTT,CATSRAGTVTDTQYF
TRBD2,TRBV11-1,15,TRBJ2-1,many,TGTGCCAGCAGCCCTTACCTAGCGGGCCAAAATGAGCAGTTCTTC,CASSPYLAGQNEQFF
NA,TRBV12-3/TRBV12-4,17,TRBJ2-3,NA,TGTGCCAGCAGTTTAAATCGGGAATTGACACACACAGATACGCAGTATTTT,CASSLNRELTHTDTQYF
NA,TRBV20-1,13,TRBJ1-3,many,TGCAGTGCTAGTCGGGGGACTGGAAACACCATATATTTT,CSASRGTGNTIYF
NA,TRBV20-1,14,TRBJ1-5,few,TGCAGTGCTTTTGAAAGGGAGGAGAATCAGCCCCAGCATTTT,CSAFEREENQPQHF
NA,TRBV6-1,16,TRBJ1-1,many,TGTGCCAGCGGGCCAGGGAGATCCCAAACGAACACTGAAGCTTTCTTT,CASGPGRSQTNTEAFF
TRBD1,TRBV6-1,15,TRBJ1-1,many,TGTGCCAGCAGTCATAAGGACAGGGTCGTCACTGAAGCTTTCTTT,CASSHKDRVVTEAFF
NA,TRBV15,13,TRBJ2-1,NA,TGTGCCACCAGCAGTGAAGTCTGGGATGAGCAGTTCTTC,CATSSEVWDEQFF